This T cell receptor (beta chain) was identified in a study of OX40 agonist ivuxolimab in advanced cancers. To note about this clone: What it recognizes is unknown.

Enrollment shut out patients with autoimmune disease history or systemic immunosuppression. At baseline, cycle 4 day 1, and cycle 7 day 1, blood was sampled. The data were produced by immunoSEQ multiplex PCR, yet TCRdb's version contains in-frame clones alone and is incomplete. The sample consists of about 24,000 clones, about three quarters of them appearing once. Notes on the study in general: Partial responders treated at 0.1-3.0 mg/kg exhibited clonal expansion among the lowest measured. Among expanded peripheral T cells, antigen specificity went undetermined.

The TCR sequence derives from an adult with an advanced solid tumor such as melanoma, head and neck, liver or kidney cancer. The sample consisted of CD4+ or CD8+ T cells sorted from blood, taken in a trial of the OX40 agonist ivuxolimab.

The DNA for the CDR3 is TGTGCCAGCAGTGAATTTCACAGGGGAAACAATGAGCAGTTCTTC. Encoded protein: CASSEFHRGNNEQFF. The J gene is TRBJ2-1, the V gene TRBV25-1, with TRBD1 matching over 7 bases. Germline CDR1 is MGHDK and CDR2 is SYGVNS. The CDR3 consists of 15 residues. The J segment lost 5 bases and the V segment lost 1 base, leaving 5 bases of the junction unmatched.